This TCR beta chain was recorded in a study of shared clonotypes between healthy human individuals. Study as a whole: Serving as donors were a couple of women and a few men, whose ages spanned 18 to 49.

Each donor was a Caucasian adult residing in Nashville, Tennessee. The genomic DNA of each subset was split evenly across several immunoSEQ plates. Assay used: immunoSEQ multiplex PCR; TCRdb lists only in-frame clones, some missing. Here the sample spans about 1 million clones, under 80% being singletons. The sequence derives from a man younger than 30 in good health. Sequenced: memory CD4+ T cells sorted from blood. Regarding subset: CD45RA-negative fraction.

In nucleotides, the CDR3 is TGCGCCAGCAGCCATGGACAGGGGGCCACCATGAACACTGAAGCTTTCTTT. It is translated as CASSHGQGATMNTEAFF. V gene TRBV4-1 combines with J gene TRBJ1-1, with 11 bases aligning to TRBD1. Germline assignment: CDR1 MGHRA and CDR2 YSYEKL. J was trimmed by 0 bases and V by 3 bases; bases with no gene match: 6. The CDR3 is 17 amino acids.